This record covers a single TCR beta chain. Its specificity is unknown. The data stem from a study of beta chain features in type 1 diabetes. Study-level information: Age, gender and cell yields were similar between patients and healthy donors. Analysis included about 100 million sorted cells drawn from all samples. Study-level results: The naive, central memory and Treg TCRB repertoires showed an apparent similarity that was greater among patients than among healthy donors. There was a moderate but significant shortening of TCRB CDR3s in all four CD4+ subsets of Type 1 diabetes patients.

Purity above 95% was achieved in all sorted populations. Expressed TCRB transcripts got sequenced, as all isolated RNA was reverse transcribed. Method: immunoSEQ multiplex PCR; TCRdb's copy keeps in-frame clones and lacks some. The sample has roughly 280,000 clones; 20% to 25% are singletons. The sample consisted of naive CD4+ T cells from blood. This receptor was taken from a woman in her 30s with type 1 diabetes.

CDR3 loop: CASREHDITGGDYGYTF. The CDR3 coding sequence is TGTGCCAGCAGGGAACACGACATTACAGGGGGTGACTATGGCTACACCTTC. The chain links TRBV6-1 to TRBJ1-2, with 8 bases matching TRBD1. The germline gives CDR1 MNHNS, CDR2 SASEGT. This CDR3 has 17 amino acids. With 6 bases clipped from V and 3 bases from J, the junction kept 15 bases outside the gene matches.